The sequence of this T cell receptor beta chain was determined in a study of blood T cell repertoires in COVID-19. Study at large: Spain, Italy and the United States supplied samples that represented acute and convalescent COVID-19.

Original handling: Amplified reference gene primers provided the basis for estimating nucleated cell counts. The table came from immunoSEQ multiplex PCR; TCRdb's copy has only in-frame clones and leaves some out. Clone size and V and J calls were adopted from that table, with D and trimming inferred from the DNA. Of roughly 49,000 clones listed, 80% to 90% were seen once; the top ten hold around 6.5%. The sample holds a few counts of this clone. The clonotype comes from a man aged 45 to 65 with active COVID-19. Sample: peripheral blood.

The CDR3 sequence: CASSYRQTPYEQYF. CDR3 DNA: TGCGCCAGCAGCTACAGACAGACGCCCTACGAGCAGTACTTC. The chain is built from TRBV4-1 and TRBJ2-7, with D maybe TRBD1 (5 bases). The CDR3 runs to 14 residues. Between the trimmed V and J ends, which lost 5 bases and 2 bases, there was a span of 13 bases. CDR1 is MGHRA and CDR2 is YSYEKL in the germline V gene.